This T cell receptor beta chain was retrieved from a study of blood T cell repertoires in COVID-19. Study overall: There were acute and convalescent COVID-19 samples, and they came from the United States, Italy and Spain. The cDNA or gDNA used as material had been derived from T cells, B-cell-depleted T cells, or PBMCs.

V was pared by 2 bases and J by 7 bases, with 14 bases between. The CDR3 totals 15 residues. Per the germline V gene, CDR1 is LGHDT and CDR2 is YNNKEL (reference sequence). Source study methods: From reference gene primer amplification, estimates of nucleated cell counts were derived. TCRdb's copy holds only in-frame clones and misses some; the assay was immunoSEQ multiplex PCR. V and J calls and clone size follow that table, whereas D and trimming were derived from the DNA. The sample holds about 71,000 clones, 86% seen once. This chain joins TRBV3-1 (or the pseudogene TRBV3-2) and TRBJ1-4; perhaps TRBD1 as D (5 bases). Specimen: peripheral blood. This sequence was found in a man in his thirties or forties with acute or convalescent COVID-19. CDR3 in DNA: TGTGCCAGCAGCCAACCTCAGGGTATTAGTGAAAAACTGTTTTTT. Protein sequence: CASSQPQGISEKLFF.